This T cell receptor (beta chain) was recorded in a study of Ad26.COV2.S vaccination and SARS-CoV-2 variants. The assay was immunoSEQ multiplex PCR, and TCRdb's table has in-frame clones only and misses some. Here the sample spans a few hundred thousand clones, more than 70% being singletons. The study, taken as a whole, reports: The study found higher spike-specific TCR breadth in vaccine than placebo recipients.

As concerns this clone: The target antigen is unknown.

CDR3 length: 15 amino acids. Germline CDR1 SGHAT, CDR2 FQNNGV. With 0 bases removed from V and 10 bases from J, the gap between germline ends came to 13 bases. As for treatment: approximately 18 received Ad26.COV2.S at low or high dose, single or two shots; roughly five received placebo; per-sample allocation not given. Vaccine and placebo recipients were sampled on day 63 after the first injection. Expression of Wuhan-strain SARS-CoV-2 spike came from the Ad26 vector that formed the vaccine. The V gene is TRBV11-2, the J gene TRBJ1-6, with D perhaps TRBD1 (5 bases). Specimen: peripheral blood, collected in a trial of Ad26.COV2.S vaccine versus placebo. The source of this sequence is a person between 18 and 65 years old who received the Ad26.COV2.S COVID-19 vaccine or a placebo. The CDR3 region is CASSLDGARGSPLHF. The DNA of the CDR3 is TGTGCCAGCAGCTTAGACGGGGCGAGGGGCTCACCCCTCCACTTT.